This passage covers 22 T cell receptor beta chains from one sample sequenced in a study of T-cell memory formation after mild COVID-19. TCRdb analysed the 5' RACE reads with MiXCR anew, one entry per CDR3 protein. Of about 400,000 distinct CDR3 sequences detected, around a quarter appear once; the ten largest clones hold around 13%. Sequenced material: PBMCs or a T cell subset sorted from them (not recorded which). The receptors shown here come from an adult woman who had mild COVID-19 (a few samples of this study predate the infection). Cell type and time point are not known.

Ten or more counts support this clonotype. J is TRBJ2-7 and V is TRBV27; D is uncertain. Trimming removed 4 bases from V and 1 base from J, with 14 bases in between. The CDR3 extends over 15 amino acids. Per the germline V gene, CDR1 is MNHEY and CDR2 is SMNVEV (reference sequence). In DNA form, the CDR3 reads TGTGCCAGCAGTTCCCTAGATGCGGTGTCCTACGAGCAGTACTTC. Translating gives CASSSLDAVSYEQYF.

This clonotype was seen once. This chain joins TRBV18 and TRBJ1-1; 8 bases agree with TRBD1. Germline assignment: CDR1 KGHSH and CDR2 LQKENI. With 3 bases clipped from V and 1 base from J, the junction kept 7 bases outside the gene matches. There are 16 residues in the CDR3. The CDR3 loop reads CASSPHGGQENTEAFF. The CDR3 DNA follows: TGTGCCAGCTCACCTCACGGGGGACAGGAGAACACTGAAGCTTTCTTT.

This clonotype turned up a few times. The V gene is TRBV6-5, the J gene TRBJ1-5; D gene unclear. Trimming removed 6 bases at V and 7 bases at J, with 19 bases between. The CDR3 runs to 15 residues. CDR1 MNHEY and CDR2 SVGAGI come from the germline V gene. In DNA form, the CDR3 reads TGTGCCAGCAGCTCCCGACGGCATGGAGGCCAGCCCCAGCATTTT. It specifies CASSSRRHGGQPQHF.

V is TRBV2 and J is TRBJ1-1; D remains ambiguous. Germline CDR1 SNHLY, CDR2 FYNNEI. Trimming stripped 4 bases from V and 1 base from J, with 7 bases between. The length of the CDR3 is 13 residues. CDR3 coding DNA: TGTGCCAGCAGTGGTCTAGGGAACACTGAAGCTTTCTTT. It yields the protein CASSGLGNTEAFF. Variable domain in full (rest from reference TRBV2 and TRBJ1-1): EPEVTQTPSHQVTQMGQEVILRCVPISNHLYFYWYRQILGQKVEFLVSFYNNEISEKSEIFDDQFSVERPDGSNFTLKIRSTKLEDSAMYFCASSGLGNTEAFFGQGTRLTVV.

This sequence joins TRBV4-2 and TRBJ2-4, with 11 bases identical to TRBD2. Trimming took 0 bases from V and 6 from J; bases not matched to a gene: 4. Germline lookup yields CDR1 LGHNA and CDR2 YNFKEQ. The CDR3 extends over 16 amino acids. CDR3: CASSQEGLAGGNIQYF. The CDR3, as DNA: TGTGCCAGCAGCCAAGAGGGGCTAGCGGGGGGAAACATTCAGTACTTC.

This clonotype has more than one count but fewer than ten. The V call is TRBV12-3 or TRBV12-4, the J call TRBJ1-1; D is possibly TRBD1 (5 bases). The V end was cut by 6 bases, the J end by 2 bases, with 10 bases between. The CDR3 spans 13 residues. CDR3 region: CASRATANTEAFF. The DNA of the CDR3 is TGTGCCAGCAGGGCGACAGCAAACACTGAAGCTTTCTTT.

This chain uses TRBV13 with TRBJ2-7, with 10 bases lining up with TRBD1. The germline V gene has CDR1 PRHDT and CDR2 FYEKMQ (reference sequence). The CDR3 runs 15 residues. V lost 5 bases and J lost 5; bases outside the gene matches: 9. As DNA, the CDR3 is TGTGCCAGCAGCCACAGGGACAGGGGAGTTGACGAGCAGTACTTC. This codes for CASSHRDRGVDEQYF.

The V gene is TRBV7-9, the J gene TRBJ2-2; the match to TRBD2 covers 8 bases. This CDR3 comprises 15 residues. V gave up 5 bases and J gave up 3 bases; unmatched junction bases: 5. Germline CDR1 is SEHNR and CDR2 is FQNEAQ (reference sequence). The CDR3 DNA reads as TGTGCCAGCAGCCCTGCTAGCGGGTACACCGGGGAGCTGTTTTTT. Protein sequence: CASSPASGYTGELFF. Variable domain in full (rest from reference TRBV7-9 and TRBJ2-2): DTGVSQNPRHKITKRGQNVTFRCDPISEHNRLYWYRQTLGQGPEFLTYFQNEAQLEKSRLLSDRFSAERPKGSFSTLEIQRTEQGDSAMYLCASSPASGYTGELFFGEGSRLTVL.

The chain has TRBV6-5 and TRBJ2-7; unclear D gene. Per the germline V gene, CDR1 is MNHEY and CDR2 is SVGAGI. The CDR3 consists of 11 residues. The ends were cut back, 2 bases at V and 6 bases at J, with 5 bases in the middle. This CDR3 is CASSYPPEQYF. The CDR3 DNA reads TGTGCCAGCAGTTACCCGCCCGAGCAGTACTTC.

This sequence joins TRBV4-3 and TRBJ1-2; 8 bases line up with TRBD1. The V gene's germline CDR1 is LGHNA and CDR2 YSLEER. V was clipped by 2 bases and J by 8 bases; unmatched bases: 7. The CDR3 extends over 14 amino acids. Written as DNA, the CDR3 is TGCGCCAGCAGCCAATTTTCAGGGGGCATGGGCTACACCTTC. This encodes CASSQFSGGMGYTF.

V usage is TRBV24-1 and J usage is TRBJ2-3; TRBD2 matches at 11 bases. Per the germline V gene, CDR1 is KGHDR and CDR2 is SFDVKD. V trimming: 3 bases; J trimming: 6 bases; junction bases outside the gene matches: 7. CDR3 size: 16 residues. CDR3 sequence: CATSDKLAGDSDTQYF. The CDR3 nucleotides are TGTGCCACCAGTGATAAACTAGCGGGAGATTCGGATACGCAGTATTTT.

The chain recombines TRBV9 with TRBJ2-1; TRBD2 is a possible D gene (6 bases). The length of the CDR3 is 16 residues. CDR1 is SGDLS and CDR2 is YYNGEE in the germline V gene. With 2 bases removed from V and 4 bases from J, the gap between germline ends came to 16 bases. CDR3 sequence: CASSVAEGRRYNEQFF. In nucleotides, the CDR3 is TGTGCCAGCAGCGTGGCGGAGGGGCGGCGATACAATGAGCAGTTCTTC.

At least ten counts were recorded for this clonotype. The rearrangement uses TRBV3-1 and TRBJ2-5; tentatively, D is TRBD1 (5 bases). The germline V gene has CDR1 LGHDT and CDR2 YNNKEL (reference sequence). V was clipped by 1 base and J by 1 base, with 13 bases between them. The CDR3 runs to 16 residues. The CDR3 is CASSQGSRGGQETQYF. The CDR3 region has the DNA TGTGCCAGCAGCCAAGGAAGTAGGGGCGGCCAAGAGACCCAGTACTTC.

This clonotype came up a few times. The chain uses TRBV6-5 and TRBJ2-3, with D possibly being TRBD2 (6 bases). Trimming shortened V by 7 bases and J by 9 bases, and 11 bases separated the two germline ends. The length of the CDR3 is 11 residues. Germline V gene sequence: CDR1 MNHEY, CDR2 SVGAGI. The CDR3 protein is CASTRRGTQYF. The CDR3 DNA reads TGTGCCAGCACCCGGCGGGGCACGCAGTATTTT.

This clonotype was found a few times. The V call is TRBV9, the J call TRBJ2-3; D tentatively reads TRBD1 or TRBD2 (5 bases each). The V gene's germline CDR1 is SGDLS and CDR2 YYNGEE. This CDR3 comprises 14 residues. Trimming cost V 1 base and J 6 bases, with 12 bases left between them. CDR3 DNA sequence: TGTGCCAGCAGCGTAAGCCTAGGGACCGATACGCAGTATTTT. Residues: CASSVSLGTDTQYF.

This clonotype was counted many times. The chain has TRBV20-1 and TRBJ1-2; 7 nucleotides match TRBD1. With V trimmed by 3 bases and J by 6 bases, 7 bases remained unmatched. The CDR3 consists of 13 residues. Per the germline V gene, CDR1 is DFQATT and CDR2 is SNEGSKA (reference sequence). CDR3 in DNA: TGCAGTGCTAGCGCTGGGACAGCCCATGGCTACACCTTC. Protein: CSASAGTAHGYTF.

This rearrangement joins TRBV3-1 to TRBJ1-2; D remains ambiguous. CDR1 is LGHDT and CDR2 is YNNKEL in the germline V gene (reference sequence). This CDR3 contains 14 residues. V dropped 3 bases and J dropped 4 bases, with 12 bases sitting between them. The CDR3 DNA sequence: TGTGCCAGCAGCCACAAGGTGGTGAGCTATGGCTACACCTTC. Protein: CASSHKVVSYGYTF.

The chain combines TRBV9 with TRBJ1-1; perhaps TRBD1 as D (5 bases). Per the germline V gene, CDR1 is SGDLS and CDR2 is YYNGEE. The CDR3 spans 14 residues. V was pared by 0 bases and J by 7 bases, with 13 bases between. The CDR3 region has the DNA TGTGCCAGCAGCGTAGAGTCAGGGATGGGTGAAGCTTTCTTT. It codes for CASSVESGMGEAFF.

The chain employs TRBV21-1 and TRBJ1-6; TRBD1 was called by the table and not checked on the DNA. TRBV21-1 is flagged as a pseudogene. CDR3 length: 15 amino acids. This chain's CDR3 is CASSAGTGGDSPLHF. In nucleotides, the CDR3 is TGTGCCAGCAGCGCCGGGACAGGGGGGGATTCACCCCTCCACTTT.

J is TRBJ2-7 and V is TRBV5-6, with D perhaps being TRBD1 or TRBD2 (5 bases each). This CDR3 is built from 14 residues. V dropped 4 bases and J dropped 2 bases, with 13 bases sitting between them. Germline V gene lookup returns CDR1 SGHDT and CDR2 YYEEEE. CDR3 sequence: CASSLGRYAYEQYF. The CDR3 DNA reads as TGTGCCAGCAGCCTGGGACGGTACGCCTACGAGCAGTACTTC.

The chain employs TRBV5-1 and TRBJ1-1; D perhaps matches TRBD1 (5 bases). The CDR3 consists of 15 residues. The germline V gene encodes CDR1 SGHRS and CDR2 YFSETQ. Trimming left V 3 bases short and J 6 bases short, with 18 bases between. CDR3 sequence reads: CASSYVTGTRAEAFF. Written as DNA, the CDR3 is TGCGCCAGCAGCTACGTTACCGGGACCAGGGCTGAAGCTTTCTTT.

This chain links TRBV29-1 with TRBJ2-5, with 8 nucleotides matching TRBD1. The CDR3 covers 14 residues. Germline CDR1 reads SQVTM; CDR2 reads ANQGSEA. CDR3 amino acids: CSCRDRGGRETQYF. CDR3 nucleotide sequence: TGCAGTTGCCGCGACAGGGGCGGACGAGAGACCCAGTACTTC.